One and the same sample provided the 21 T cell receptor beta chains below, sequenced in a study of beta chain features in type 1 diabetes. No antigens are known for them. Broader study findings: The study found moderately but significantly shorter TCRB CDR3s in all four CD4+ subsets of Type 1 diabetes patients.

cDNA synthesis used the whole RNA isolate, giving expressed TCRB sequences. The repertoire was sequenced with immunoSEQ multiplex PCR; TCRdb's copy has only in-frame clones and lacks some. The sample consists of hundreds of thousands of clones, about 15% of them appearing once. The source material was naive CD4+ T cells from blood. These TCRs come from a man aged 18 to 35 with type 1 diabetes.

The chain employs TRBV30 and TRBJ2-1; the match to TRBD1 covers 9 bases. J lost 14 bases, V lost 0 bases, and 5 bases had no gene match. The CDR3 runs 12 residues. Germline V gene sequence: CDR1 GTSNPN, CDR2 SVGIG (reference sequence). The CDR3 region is CAWSVRTGVEFF. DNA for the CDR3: TGTGCCTGGAGTGTAAGGACAGGGGTCGAGTTCTTC.

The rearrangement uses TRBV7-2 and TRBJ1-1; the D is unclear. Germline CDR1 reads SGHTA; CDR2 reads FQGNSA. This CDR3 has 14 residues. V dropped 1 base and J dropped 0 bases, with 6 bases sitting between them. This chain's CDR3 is CASSLVTVNTEAFF. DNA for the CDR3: TGTGCCAGCAGCTTAGTTACAGTGAACACTGAAGCTTTCTTT.

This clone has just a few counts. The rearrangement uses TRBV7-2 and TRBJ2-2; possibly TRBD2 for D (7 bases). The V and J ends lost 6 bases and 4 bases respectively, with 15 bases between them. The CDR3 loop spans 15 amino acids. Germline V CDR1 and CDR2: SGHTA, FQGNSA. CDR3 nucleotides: TGTGCCAGCAGACCCGCGGGGGCCGGCACCGGGGAGCTGTTTTTT. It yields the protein CASRPAGAGTGELFF.

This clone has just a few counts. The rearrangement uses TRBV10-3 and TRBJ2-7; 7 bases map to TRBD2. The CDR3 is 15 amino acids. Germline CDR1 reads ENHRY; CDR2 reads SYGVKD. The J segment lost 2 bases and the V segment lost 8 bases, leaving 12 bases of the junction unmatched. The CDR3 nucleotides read TGTGCCATCGGGGGGGGATACGGGGTACCCTACGAGCAGTACTTC. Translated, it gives CAIGGGYGVPYEQYF.

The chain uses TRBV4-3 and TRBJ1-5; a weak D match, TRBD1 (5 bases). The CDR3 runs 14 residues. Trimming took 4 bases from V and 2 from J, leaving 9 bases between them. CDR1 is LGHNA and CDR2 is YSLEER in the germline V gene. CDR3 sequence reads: CASSPWGGNQPQHF. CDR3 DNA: TGCGCCAGCAGCCCCTGGGGGGGCAATCAGCCCCAGCATTTT.

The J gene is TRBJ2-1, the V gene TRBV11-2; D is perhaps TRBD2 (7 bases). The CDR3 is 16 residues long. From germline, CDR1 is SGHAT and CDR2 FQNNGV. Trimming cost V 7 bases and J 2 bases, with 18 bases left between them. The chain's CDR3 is CASTPRGGGTYNEQFF. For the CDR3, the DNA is TGTGCCAGCACCCCCCGAGGGGGGGGCACCTACAATGAGCAGTTCTTC.

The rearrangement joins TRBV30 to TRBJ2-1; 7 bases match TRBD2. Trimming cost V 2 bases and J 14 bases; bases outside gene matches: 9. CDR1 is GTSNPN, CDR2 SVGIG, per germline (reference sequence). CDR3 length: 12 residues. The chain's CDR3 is CAWSSTGGREFF. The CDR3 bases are TGTGCCTGGAGTTCCACGGGGGGAAGGGAGTTCTTC.

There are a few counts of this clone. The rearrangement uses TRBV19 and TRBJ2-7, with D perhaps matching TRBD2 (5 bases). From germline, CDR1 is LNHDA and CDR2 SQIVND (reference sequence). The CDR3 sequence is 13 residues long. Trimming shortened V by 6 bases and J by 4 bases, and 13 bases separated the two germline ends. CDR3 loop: CASSREGLYEQYF. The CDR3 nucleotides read TGTGCCAGTAGCCGGGAAGGCCTATACGAGCAGTACTTC. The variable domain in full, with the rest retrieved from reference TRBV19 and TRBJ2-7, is DGGITQSPKYLFRKEGQNVTLSCEQNLNHDAMYWYRQDPGQGLRLIYYSQIVNDFQKGDIAEGYSVSREKKESFPLTVTSAQKNPTAFYLCASSREGLYEQYFGPGTRLTVT.

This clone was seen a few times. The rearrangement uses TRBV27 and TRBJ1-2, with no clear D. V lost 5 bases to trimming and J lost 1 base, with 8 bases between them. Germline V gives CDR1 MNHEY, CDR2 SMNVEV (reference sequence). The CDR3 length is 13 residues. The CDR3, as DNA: TGTGCCAGCAGTCCAGTCCTTAACTATGGCTACACCTTC. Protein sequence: CASSPVLNYGYTF.

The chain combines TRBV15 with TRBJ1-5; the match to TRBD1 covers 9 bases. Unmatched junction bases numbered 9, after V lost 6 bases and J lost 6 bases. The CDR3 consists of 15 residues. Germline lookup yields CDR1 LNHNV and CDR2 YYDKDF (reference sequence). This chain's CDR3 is CATRSDRGYTQPQHF. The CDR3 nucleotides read TGTGCCACCAGGTCGGACAGGGGTTACACTCAGCCCCAGCATTTT.

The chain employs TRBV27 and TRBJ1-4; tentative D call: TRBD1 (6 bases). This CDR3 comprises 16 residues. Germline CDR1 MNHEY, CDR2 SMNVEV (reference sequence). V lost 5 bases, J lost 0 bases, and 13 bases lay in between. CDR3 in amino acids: CASSPHRATTNEKLFF. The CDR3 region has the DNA TGTGCCAGCAGTCCCCACAGGGCCACAACTAATGAAAAACTGTTTTTT.

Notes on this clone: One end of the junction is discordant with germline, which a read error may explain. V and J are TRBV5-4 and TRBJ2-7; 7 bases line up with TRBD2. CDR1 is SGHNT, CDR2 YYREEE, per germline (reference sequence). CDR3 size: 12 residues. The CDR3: CASSVNTGTILF. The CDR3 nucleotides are TGTGCCAGCAGCGTGAACACCGGGACTATACTCTTC.

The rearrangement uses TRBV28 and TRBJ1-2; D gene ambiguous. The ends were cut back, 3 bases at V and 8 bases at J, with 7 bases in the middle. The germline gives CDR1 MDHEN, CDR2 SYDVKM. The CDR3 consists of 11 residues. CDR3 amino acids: CASSFRSGYTF. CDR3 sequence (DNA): TGTGCCAGCAGTTTTAGGAGCGGCTACACCTTC.

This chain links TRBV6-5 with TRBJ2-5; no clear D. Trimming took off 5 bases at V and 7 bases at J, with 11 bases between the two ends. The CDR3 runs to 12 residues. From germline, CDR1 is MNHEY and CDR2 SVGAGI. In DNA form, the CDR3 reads TGTGCCAGCAGTCCCCTAGTGGGGACCCAGTACTTC. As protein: CASSPLVGTQYF.

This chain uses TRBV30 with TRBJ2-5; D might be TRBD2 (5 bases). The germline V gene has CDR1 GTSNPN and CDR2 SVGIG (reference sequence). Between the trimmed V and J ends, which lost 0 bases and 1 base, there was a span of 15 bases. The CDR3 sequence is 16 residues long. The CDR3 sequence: CAWSVKELALQETQYF. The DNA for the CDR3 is TGTGCCTGGAGTGTAAAGGAGCTAGCCCTCCAAGAGACCCAGTACTTC.

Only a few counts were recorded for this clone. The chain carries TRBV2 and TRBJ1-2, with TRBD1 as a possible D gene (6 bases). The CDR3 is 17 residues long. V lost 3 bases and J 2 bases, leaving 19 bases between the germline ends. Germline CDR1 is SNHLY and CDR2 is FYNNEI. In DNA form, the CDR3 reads TGTGCCAGCAGTGAGTGGGTAGGCAGGGGACACAACTATGGCTACACCTTC. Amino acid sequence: CASSEWVGRGHNYGYTF. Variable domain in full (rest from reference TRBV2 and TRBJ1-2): EPEVTQTPSHQVTQMGQEVILRCVPISNHLYFYWYRQILGQKVEFLVSFYNNEISEKSEIFDDQFSVERPDGSNFTLKIRSTKLEDSAMYFCASSEWVGRGHNYGYTFGSGTRLTVV.

CDR3 sequence reads: CASSYRSGKYTQYF. DNA for the CDR3: TGTGCCAGCAGTTACCGTAGCGGGAAGTATACGCAGTATTTT. The chain recombines TRBV6-5 with TRBJ2-3; 8 positions agree with TRBD2. CDR3 length: 14 amino acids. Per germline, CDR1 MNHEY and CDR2 SVGAGI. V lost 2 bases, J lost 7 bases, and 5 bases stayed unmatched.

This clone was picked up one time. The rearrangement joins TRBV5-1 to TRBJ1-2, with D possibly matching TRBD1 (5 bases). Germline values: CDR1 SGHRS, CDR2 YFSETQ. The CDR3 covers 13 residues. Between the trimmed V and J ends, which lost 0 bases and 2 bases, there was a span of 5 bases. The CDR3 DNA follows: TGCGCCAGCAGCTTGGCAGGGAACTATGGCTACACCTTC. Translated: CASSLAGNYGYTF.

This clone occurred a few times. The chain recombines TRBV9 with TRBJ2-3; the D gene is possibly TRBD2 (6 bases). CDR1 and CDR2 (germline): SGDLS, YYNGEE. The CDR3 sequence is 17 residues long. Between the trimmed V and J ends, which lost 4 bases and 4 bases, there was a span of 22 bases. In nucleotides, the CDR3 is TGTGCCAGCAGCCCATTCCCGGGACTTAGAGGGCCAGATACGCAGTATTTT. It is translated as CASSPFPGLRGPDTQYF.

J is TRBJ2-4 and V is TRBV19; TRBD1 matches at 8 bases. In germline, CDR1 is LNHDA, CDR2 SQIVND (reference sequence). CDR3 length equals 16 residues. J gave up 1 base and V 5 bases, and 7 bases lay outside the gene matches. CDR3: CASSPDRAKAKNIQYF. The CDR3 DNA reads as TGTGCCAGTAGTCCGGACAGGGCGAAGGCCAAAAACATTCAGTACTTC.

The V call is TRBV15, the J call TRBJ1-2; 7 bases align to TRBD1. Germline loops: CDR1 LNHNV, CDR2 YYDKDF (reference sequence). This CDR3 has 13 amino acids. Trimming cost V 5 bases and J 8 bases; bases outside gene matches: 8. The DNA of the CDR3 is TGTGCCACCAGCCCGGGACAGTGGGAGGGCTACACCTTC. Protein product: CATSPGQWEGYTF.